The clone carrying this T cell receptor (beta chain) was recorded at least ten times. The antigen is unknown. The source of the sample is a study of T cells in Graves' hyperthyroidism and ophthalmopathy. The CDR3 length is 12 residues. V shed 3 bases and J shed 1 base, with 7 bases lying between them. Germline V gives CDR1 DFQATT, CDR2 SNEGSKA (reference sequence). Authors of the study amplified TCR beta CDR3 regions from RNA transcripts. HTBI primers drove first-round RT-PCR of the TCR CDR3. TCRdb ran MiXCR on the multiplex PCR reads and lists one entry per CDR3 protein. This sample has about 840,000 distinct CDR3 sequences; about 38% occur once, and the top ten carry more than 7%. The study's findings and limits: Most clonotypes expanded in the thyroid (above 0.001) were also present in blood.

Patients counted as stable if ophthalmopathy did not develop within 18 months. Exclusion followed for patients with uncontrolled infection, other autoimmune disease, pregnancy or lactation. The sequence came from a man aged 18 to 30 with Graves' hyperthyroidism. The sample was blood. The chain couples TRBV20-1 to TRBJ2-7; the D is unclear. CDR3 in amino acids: CSARTQSYEQYF. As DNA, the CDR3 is TGCAGTGCTAGGACCCAATCCTACGAGCAGTACTTC.